The 21 T cell receptor beta chains listed next were all sequenced from one sample in a study of blood T cells in healthy people across ages. A second PCR, run for about 7 to 11 cycles, used a sample-barcoded 5' primer plus a J-beta primer mix. MiXCR was run by TCRdb on the 5' RACE reads, yielding one entry per CDR3 protein. The table lists about 280,000 distinct CDR3 sequences, 25% to 30% of them singletons, with 29% in the top ten. Material: blood. These receptors were collected from a woman in her seventies in good health.

The V call is TRBV5-1, the J call TRBJ2-5; TRBD2 might be the D (6 bases). Trimming took off 4 bases at V and 2 bases at J, with 15 bases between the two ends. CDR3 length: 15 amino acids. Looked up from germline, CDR1 is SGHRS and CDR2 is YFSETQ. The chain's CDR3 is CASSRGEREQETQYF. The CDR3 DNA reads as TGCGCCAGCAGCCGTGGGGAACGGGAGCAAGAGACCCAGTACTTC.

CDR3 in DNA: TGTGCCAGCAGTTTACAGGGACAGGGTAATGAAAAACTGTTTTTT. It translates to CASSLQGQGNEKLFF. The chain joins TRBV12-3 or TRBV12-4 to TRBJ1-4; 9 bases line up with TRBD1. J was trimmed by 4 bases and V by 2 bases; bases with no gene match: 2. This CDR3 region has 15 residues.

The chain has TRBV14 and TRBJ2-2; TRBD1 is a possible D gene (7 bases). The CDR3 totals 18 residues. Per germline, CDR1 SGHDN and CDR2 FVKESK. Trimming removed 1 base from V and 1 base from J, with 16 bases in between. The CDR3: CASSQGRQGGLNTGELFF. The CDR3 DNA reads TGTGCCAGCAGCCAAGGAAGACAGGGAGGCTTGAACACCGGGGAGCTGTTTTTT.

This clonotype turned up a few times. The chain has TRBV6-2 or TRBV6-3 and TRBJ1-2, with D possibly matching TRBD1 (5 bases). Germline CDR1 reads MNHEY; CDR2 reads SVGEGT. The CDR3 runs 12 residues. The ends were cut back, 6 bases at V and 7 bases at J, with 12 bases in the middle. The DNA for the CDR3 is TGTGCCAGCAGGGACCTCAGGGCTGGCTACACCTTC. Encoded protein: CASRDLRAGYTF.

The gene calls are TRBV7-9 and TRBJ1-4, with a weak D call TRBD1 (5 bases). Germline CDR1 and CDR2: SEHNR and FQNEAQ (reference sequence). Trimming took off 7 bases at V and 8 bases at J, with 17 bases between the two ends. The CDR3 totals 14 residues. For the CDR3, the DNA is TGTGCCAGCAAGAAGGATCAGCGGACAGAAAAACTGTTTTTT. Its translation: CASKKDQRTEKLFF.

This clonotype was observed many times. The genes are TRBV27 and TRBJ2-5, with TRBD2 matching over 11 bases. The CDR3 has 16 residues. Germline V lookup: CDR1 MNHEY, CDR2 SMNVEV (reference sequence). After removal of 5 bases from V and 2 bases from J, the junction contained 7 bases not matched to a gene. CDR3 loop: CASSLRLAGTQETQYF. As DNA, the CDR3 is TGTGCCAGCAGTCTTAGACTAGCGGGAACGCAAGAGACCCAGTACTTC.

This chain connects TRBV20-1 to TRBJ1-1; D may be TRBD1 (5 bases). V shed 2 bases and J shed 0 bases, with 16 bases lying between them. This CDR3 is 16 amino acids long. CDR1 and CDR2 (germline): DFQATT, SNEGSKA (reference sequence). Here the CDR3 DNA reads TGCAGTGCTAGACCTATCGAGACAGTGTTGAACACTGAAGCTTTCTTT. Protein sequence: CSARPIETVLNTEAFF.

In regard to this clonotype: A read error may explain this, as a much larger clone is one base away. The V gene is TRBV5-1, the J gene TRBJ2-1, with a possible D match to TRBD1 (5 bases). The last part of the DNA fits TRBJ2-5 better; the J call may be wrong. The CDR3 length is 13 residues. Germline values: CDR1 SGHRS, CDR2 YFSETQ. The CDR3 reads CASSLTGHETQYF. CDR3 nucleotides: TGCGCCAGCAGCTTGACAGGACACGAGACCCAGTACTTC.

This clonotype was observed a handful of times. This sequence joins TRBV18 and TRBJ1-5; the D gene is possibly TRBD1 (6 bases). This CDR3 contains 16 residues. Looked up from germline, CDR1 is KGHSH and CDR2 is LQKENI. The V gene lost 1 base and the J gene lost 1 base, with 11 bases spanning the gap. The CDR3 protein is CASSPQKQGSNQPQHF. The CDR3 region has the DNA TGTGCCAGCTCACCACAAAAACAGGGCAGCAATCAGCCCCAGCATTTT.

This clonotype was detected a few times. The V call is TRBV6-2 or TRBV6-3, the J call TRBJ2-1; no clear D. Deletions cut 5 bases from V and 9 bases from J, with 14 bases between. Germline V gives CDR1 MNHEY, CDR2 SVGEGT. The CDR3 spans 13 residues. The CDR3 coding sequence is TGTGCCAGCAGTCGACGAGAGCGAGGTGAGCAGTTCTTC. This codes for CASSRRERGEQFF.

The rearrangement links TRBV4-2 to TRBJ2-6, with D uncertain. The V end was cut by 6 bases, the J end by 0 bases, with 3 bases between. Germline CDR1 LGHNA, CDR2 YNFKEQ. This CDR3 region has 13 residues. The chain's CDR3 is CASSNSGANVLTF. The CDR3, as DNA: TGTGCCAGCAGTAACTCTGGGGCCAACGTCCTGACTTTC.

This clonotype turned up a few times. The CDR3 reads CATSTILAGGKYNEQFF. The CDR3 DNA follows: TGTGCCACCAGCACTATACTAGCGGGGGGAAAATACAATGAGCAGTTCTTC. The chain is built from TRBV15 and TRBJ2-1; TRBD2 matches 12 bases. Looked up from germline, CDR1 is LNHNV and CDR2 is YYDKDF (reference sequence). V dropped 4 bases and J dropped 4; count of bases not matched to a gene: 8. This CDR3 has 17 residues.

With regard to this clonotype: The junction does not match germline at one end; this may be a read error. The gene calls are TRBV5-6 and TRBJ1-2, with D tentatively TRBD1 (5 bases). The V gene's germline CDR1 is SGHDT and CDR2 YYEEEE. CDR3 length: 15 amino acids. The CDR3 DNA reads as TGTGCCGGCAGAGTACACCGACAGACACTCTATGGCTACACCTTC. Residues: CAGRVHRQTLYGYTF.

This clonotype came up a few times. The V call is TRBV28, the J call TRBJ2-5; 9 nucleotides agree with TRBD2. The DNA end is more similar to TRBJ2-7, so the J call may be wrong. Germline CDR1 MDHEN, CDR2 SYDVKM. The CDR3 spans 15 residues. The CDR3, as DNA: TGTGCCAGCTATGGAGCGGGGGGTCCCTCCTACGAGCAGTACTTC. This gives the protein CASYGAGGPSYEQYF.

The chain carries TRBV28 and TRBJ1-2, with D possibly TRBD1 on 5 matching bases. The CDR3 runs to 14 residues. CDR1 and CDR2 (germline): MDHEN, SYDVKM. V lost 7 bases to trimming and J lost 7 bases, with 19 bases between them. The chain's CDR3 is CASTSPSLGAGYTF. The CDR3, as DNA: TGTGCCAGCACGTCACCTTCTCTTGGGGCTGGCTACACCTTC.

The chain employs TRBV7-9 and TRBJ2-7; 9 bases are a match to TRBD2. Germline V gene data show CDR1 as SEHNR and CDR2 as FQNEAQ (reference sequence). The ends lost 2 bases at V and 5 bases at J; junction bases unmatched: 7. The CDR3 covers 15 residues. The CDR3 reads CASSLTLAGANEQYF. The CDR3 DNA is TGTGCCAGCAGCTTAACTTTAGCGGGAGCGAACGAGCAGTACTTC.

This clonotype was counted between two and nine times. The rearrangement joins TRBV4-1 to TRBJ2-7, with D maybe TRBD1 (5 bases). Trimming removed 1 base at V and 2 bases at J, with 12 bases between. The CDR3 is 15 residues long. Germline CDR1 is MGHRA and CDR2 is YSYEKL. This CDR3 reads CASSQGPGSTYEQYF. The CDR3 DNA sequence: TGCGCCAGCAGCCAAGGGCCAGGGTCGACCTACGAGCAGTACTTC.

CDR3 protein: CASSPGHENLYF. CDR3 DNA sequence: TGTGCCAGCAGTCCTGGACACGAGAATCTGTACTTC. This chain uses TRBV28 with TRBJ2-5, with D possibly being TRBD1 (5 bases). The CDR3 spans 12 residues. Germline CDR1 MDHEN, CDR2 SYDVKM. V lost 5 bases and J lost 13, with 17 bases in between. The full variable domain, with the rest looked up from reference TRBV28 and TRBJ2-5, is DVKVTQSSRYLVKRTGEKVFLECVQDMDHENMFWYRQDPGLGLRLIYFSYDVKMKEKGDIPEGYSVSREKKERFSLILESASTNQTSMYLCASSPGHENLYFGPGTRLLVL.

This chain links TRBV18 with TRBJ1-4, with 8 bases aligning to TRBD1. Germline trimming cut 6 bases from V and 8 bases from J; bases unmatched to any gene: 5. In germline, CDR1 is KGHSH, CDR2 LQKENI. CDR3 length: 13 residues. The CDR3 is CASSSGGREKLFF. The CDR3 bases are TGTGCCAGCTCTTCAGGGGGCCGGGAAAAACTGTTTTTT.

V gene TRBV6-1 combines with J gene TRBJ2-1; TRBD1 aligns across 7 bases. CDR1 and CDR2 from the germline V gene are MNHNS and SASEGT. The CDR3 is made up of 13 amino acids. Trimming removed 6 bases from V and 4 bases from J; junction bases left unmatched: 3. The CDR3 sequence: CASSGTVYNEQFF. CDR3 DNA sequence: TGTGCCAGCAGCGGGACAGTTTACAATGAGCAGTTCTTC.

This clonotype was observed at least ten times. In DNA, the CDR3 is TGTGCCAGCAGTAGGAGGCTTGGACAGGGCCGCACAGATACGCAGTATTTT. Translated, it gives CASSRRLGQGRTDTQYF. The V call is TRBV12-3 or TRBV12-4, the J call TRBJ2-3; 8 bases align to TRBD1. This CDR3 contains 17 residues. V shed 5 bases and J 1 base; nucleotides not matched to a gene: 11.